These T cell receptor beta chains were read from a single sample in a study of prognosis after radiotherapy for stage I lung cancer. Using its own MiXCR run on the multiplex PCR reads, TCRdb lists one record per CDR3 protein. The table records about 36,000 distinct CDR3 sequences, approximately 36% of them present only once. Material: PBMCs, obtained before or after stereotactic body radiation therapy (not recorded which). The receptor set was obtained from a donor over 45 with non-small cell lung cancer. Each CDR3 is given with its conserved first and last residue. D genes are given only for firm matches. The size field is filled for only some rows; it gives once, few, many or a size class.

d_call j_call v_call clone_size cdr3_aa cdr3_nt
- TRBJ1-2 TRBV7-2 - CASSSALLGYGYTF TGTGCCAGCAGCTCCGCTTTACTAGGCTATGGCTACACCTTC
- TRBJ2-2 TRBV7-3 many CASSPIGGGELFF TGTGCCAGCAGCCCTATAGGCGGCGGGGAGCTGTTTTTT
TRBD1 TRBJ1-2 TRBV6-1 many CASSGDRASGYTF TGTGCCAGCAGTGGGGACAGGGCCTCTGGCTACACCTTC
TRBD1 TRBJ2-1 TRBV20-1 - CSVTVGQGYSNEQFF TGCAGTGTTACGGTCGGACAGGGGTATTCCAATGAGCAGTTCTTC
TRBD1 TRBJ1-2 TRBV27 - CASSPMWVTGFYGYTF TGTGCCAGCAGCCCCATGTGGGTGACAGGGTTCTATGGCTACACCTTC
- TRBJ1-5 TRBV3-1 - CASSYDRFGNQPQHF TGTGCCAGCAGCTACGACAGGTTTGGGAATCAGCCCCAGCATTTT
- TRBJ1-6 TRBV6-1 medium-sized CASSEAGGRNSPLHF TGTGCCAGCAGTGAAGCTGGGGGTCGGAATTCACCCCTCCACTTT
- TRBJ2-7 TRBV20-1 many CSARPQTQGGYEQYF TGCAGTGCTAGACCCCAAACACAGGGGGGGTACGAGCAGTACTTC
TRBD2 TRBJ2-7 TRBV3-1 many CASSQEGEPGLADTYEQYF TGTGCCAGCAGCCAAGAGGGGGAACCGGGACTAGCGGACACCTACGAGCAGTACTTC
- TRBJ1-2 TRBV6-2/TRBV6-3 once CASSREGDDGCTF TGTGCCAGCAGTAGAGAAGGAGACGATGGCTGCACCTTC
- TRBJ1-2 TRBV20-1 - CSAREGTWEHGYIF TGCAGTGCTAGAGAAGGGACATGGGAGCATGGCTACATCTTC
TRBD2 TRBJ2-5 TRBV20-1 once CSARDIGLAGGAETKYF TGCAGTGCTAGAGACATCGGACTAGCGGGGGGAGCAGAGACCAAGTACTTC
- TRBJ1-6 TRBV20-1 - CSAQTVTNSPLHF TGCAGTGCTCAGACAGTAACAAATTCACCCCTCCACTTT
- TRBJ1-3 TRBV2 many CASSEAGNTIYF TGTGCCAGCAGTGAAGCTGGAAACACCATATATTTT
- TRBJ1-5 TRBV15 once CATSIDGNINQPQHF TGTGCCACCAGCATAGATGGAAACATCAATCAGCCCCAGCATTTT
- TRBJ2-5 TRBV5-4 few CASSYGPSQETQYF TGTGCCAGCAGCTATGGACCGAGCCAAGAGACCCAGTACTTC
- TRBJ2-2 TRBV15 - CATSGGRFHVAGELFF TGTGCCACCAGCGGCGGACGTTTTCATGTAGCCGGGGAGCTGTTTTTT
- TRBJ1-2 TRBV2 many CASSGTGRAGYTF TGTGCCAGCAGTGGAACAGGGAGGGCTGGCTACACCTTC
TRBD1 TRBJ1-6 TRBV20-1 many CSALYTTGTGKTNSPLHF TGCAGTGCCCTTTATACCACCGGGACAGGGAAAACTAATTCACCCCTCCACTTT
- TRBJ2-7 TRBV20-1 - CSARVLEDRLIDEQYF TGCAGTGCTAGAGTTTTAGAAGACAGGTTAATCGACGAGCAGTACTTC
- TRBJ1-2 TRBV3-1 many CASSQRSRRYGYTF TGTGCCAGCAGCCAACGTTCCAGGCGCTATGGCTACACCTTC
- TRBJ2-6 TRBV6-1 - CASSGTGVTAGANVLTF TGTGCCAGCAGTGGGACTGGCGTGACGGCTGGGGCCAACGTCCTTACTTTC
- TRBJ2-5 TRBV10-3 few CAISESPSRTDYQETQYF TGTGCCATCAGTGAGTCTCCTTCCCGGACAGACTACCAAGAGACCCAGTACTTC
- TRBJ2-7 TRBV5-1 many CASSPLDEKGEQYF TGCGCCAGCAGCCCTTTGGACGAGAAGGGCGAGCAGTACTTC
- TRBJ2-7 TRBV5-1 - CASSLAGYRREQYF TGCGCCAGCAGCTTGGCAGGTTACCGACGGGAGCAGTACTTC
- TRBJ2-3 TRBV28 many CASSSADTQYF TGTGCCAGCAGTTCCGCGGATACGCAGTATTTT
- TRBJ1-4 TRBV5-1 many CASSLEGSNEKLFF TGCGCCAGCAGCTTGGAAGGCTCTAATGAAAAACTGTTTTTT
TRBD1 TRBJ1-4 TRBV12-3/TRBV12-4 many CASRSPGQGASELFF TGTGCCAGCAGGTCGCCGGGACAGGGGGCTTCGGAACTGTTTTTT
- TRBJ1-5 TRBV27 - CASSLTGGHPQHF TGTGCCAGCAGTTTGACTGGGGGTCATCCCCAGCATTTT
TRBD1 TRBJ1-2 TRBV27 medium-sized CASSKRQGGGYTF TGTGCCAGCAGTAAAAGACAGGGGGGGGGCTACACCTTC
TRBD2 TRBJ2-3 TRBV20-1 many CSAISSGGTDTQYF TGCAGTGCTATATCTAGCGGGGGAACAGATACGCAGTATTTT
TRBD1 TRBJ2-1 TRBV2 - CASKGRTGLDEQFF TGTGCCAGCAAAGGGAGGACAGGGCTCGATGAGCAGTTCTTC
- TRBJ2-4 TRBV19 once CASSIGGHIQHF TGTGCCAGTAGTATTGGAGGGCACATTCAGCACTTT
- TRBJ2-7 TRBV11-3 - CASSSPKVQGALYEQYF TGTGCCAGCAGCTCCCCCAAGGTCCAGGGCGCTCTCTACGAGCAGTACTTC
TRBD2 TRBJ2-3 TRBV7-2 many CASSLTSGRPDTQYF TGTGCCAGCAGCTTAACTAGCGGGAGACCGGATACGCAGTATTTT
TRBD1 TRBJ2-7 TRBV11-1 - CAGSSGQGTPYEQYF TGTGCCGGCAGCTCGGGACAGGGGACTCCCTACGAGCAGTACTTC
- TRBJ1-4 TRBV6-1 many CASSESGRVEKLFF TGTGCCAGCAGTGAAAGTGGGCGGGTCGAAAAACTGTTTTTT
- TRBJ1-1 TRBV6-1 - CATFQGAESFF TGTGCCACGTTTCAGGGCGCTGAATCTTTCTTT
- TRBJ2-5 TRBV6-5 many CASSYSSLGVETQYF TGTGCCAGCAGTTACTCCTCCCTGGGGGTAGAGACCCAGTACTTC
TRBD1 TRBJ1-2 TRBV12-3/TRBV12-4 few CASSLEGANGYTF TGTGCCAGCAGTTTGGAGGGGGCGAATGGCTACACCTTC
- TRBJ2-2 TRBV7-8 many CASTTRTGELFF TGTGCCAGCACCACTCGAACCGGGGAGCTGTTTTTT
- TRBJ2-7 TRBV5-1 many CASSFEGYEQYF TGCGCCAGCAGCTTTGAGGGGTACGAGCAGTACTTC
TRBD1 TRBJ2-1 TRBV7-3 many CASSVTGQGTYNEQFF TGTGCCAGCAGCGTGACGGGACAGGGAACATACAATGAGCAGTTCTTC
- TRBJ1-2 TRBV20-1 many CSARDARDDGYTF TGCAGTGCTAGAGATGCAAGGGACGATGGCTACACCTTC
- TRBJ1-6 TRBV6-2/TRBV6-3 - CASSYDTVCDSPLHF TGTGCCAGCAGCTACGACACGGTCTGTGATTCACCCCTCCACTTT
TRBD2 TRBJ2-5 TRBV5-6 few CASSLYEGTSAETQYF TGTGCCAGCAGCTTGTACGAAGGGACTAGCGCCGAGACCCAGTACTTC
- TRBJ2-6 TRBV28 many CASSTPSGVSGANVLTF TGTGCCAGCAGTACCCCGAGTGGGGTCTCTGGGGCCAACGTCCTGACTTTC
- TRBJ2-7 TRBV11-1 - CASSLDGGPYEQYF TGTGCCAGCAGCTTGGATGGGGGCCCCTACGAGCAGTACTTC
- TRBJ2-2 TRBV27 many CASSFQTGNTGELFF TGTGCCAGCAGTTTCCAGACAGGGAACACCGGGGAGCTGTTTTTT
- TRBJ2-1 TRBV12-3/TRBV12-4 many CASSPDSHNEQFF TGTGCCAGCAGTCCCGACAGTCACAATGAGCAGTTCTTC
TRBD1 TRBJ1-2 TRBV18 many CASSPATQGYYGYTF TGTGCCAGCTCACCTGCGACACAGGGGTACTATGGCTACACCTTC
- TRBJ1-1 TRBV6-1 many CASRLQTATPSMNTEAFF TGTGCCAGCCGACTCCAAACGGCCACACCGAGCATGAACACTGAAGCTTTCTTT
TRBD2 TRBJ2-3 TRBV27 - CASSHSLLSGRAVNTQYF TGTGCCAGCAGTCACTCACTTCTTAGCGGGAGGGCCGTTAATACGCAGTATTTT
TRBD1 TRBJ1-6 TRBV2 many CASSDRKGTANSPLHF TGTGCCAGCAGTGATCGAAAGGGGACAGCAAATTCACCCCTCCACTTT
TRBD1 TRBJ2-7 TRBV29-1 many CSVGDRSSYEQYF TGCAGCGTTGGGGACAGGAGCTCCTACGAGCAGTACTTC
- TRBJ1-5 TRBV5-6 many CASSFGVYSNQPQHF TGTGCCAGCAGCTTCGGGGTTTATAGCAATCAGCCCCAGCATTTT
TRBD1 TRBJ1-2 TRBV9 many CASSVGGQGWGGGYTF TGTGCCAGCAGCGTGGGAGGACAGGGCTGGGGTGGTGGCTACACCTTC
- TRBJ2-1 TRBV7-9 many CASSFVGINEQFF TGTGCCAGCAGCTTCGTAGGGATTAATGAGCAGTTCTTC